The T cell receptor beta chain under discussion was sequenced for a study of blood T cell repertoires in COVID-19. At the level of the study: Samples representing acute and convalescent COVID-19 were sourced from the United States, Italy and Spain.

Original analysis: The assay estimated nucleated cells by amplifying reference gene primers. The data were produced by immunoSEQ multiplex PCR, yet TCRdb's version contains in-frame clones alone and is incomplete. That table supplies the V and J calls and clone size; D and trimming were determined from the DNA. The sample yields roughly 200,000 clones, around 84% seen once. CDR1 is SGDLS and CDR2 is YYNGEE in the germline V gene. CDR3 size: 15 residues. Trimming removed 4 bases from V and 2 bases from J, with 13 bases in between. The chain recombines TRBV9 with TRBJ1-3; a weak D match, TRBD1 (5 bases). The origin of this receptor is a middle-aged man with active or convalescent COVID-19. Material: peripheral blood. In DNA, the CDR3 is TGTGCCAGCAGCCAGGAGGGCAGGGCTGGAAACACCATATATTTT. Translated, it gives CASSQEGRAGNTIYF.